This TCR beta chain was recovered during a study of T cell repertoires in cytomegalovirus infection. Overall study context: Public TCR beta signatures indicated both CMV infection and matching HLA type. General study findings and limits: Cumulative frequency (of public TCR beta family members) identified carriers of CMV plus the relevant HLA. HLA-C-restricted, CMV-specific TCR beta clonotypes were dominant ex vivo.

This CDR3 comprises 14 residues. Germline CDR1 LNHDA, CDR2 SQIVND (reference sequence). Deletions cut 5 bases from V and 1 base from J, with 11 bases between. TCRdb fed the reads into MiXCR, producing one record per CDR3 protein. Here the sample spans 200,000 to 300,000 distinct CDR3 sequences, about 7% being singletons. This clonotype was counted between two and nine times. The antigen is not known. The chain carries TRBV19 and TRBJ1-1; D is possibly TRBD1 (5 bases). The sequenced sample consisted of PBMCs. This TCR was recovered from a human donor in good health (CMV status not recorded). Some clones in this sample may be carry-over from other donors' samples. The CDR3 sequence: CASSRKTGNTEAFF. The CDR3, as DNA: TGTGCCAGTAGTCGCAAAACAGGGAACACTGAAGCTTTCTTT. The full variable domain, with the rest looked up from reference TRBV19 and TRBJ1-1, is DGGITQSPKYLFRKEGQNVTLSCEQNLNHDAMYWYRQDPGQGLRLIYYSQIVNDFQKGDIAEGYSVSREKKESFPLTVTSAQKNPTAFYLCASSRKTGNTEAFFGQGTRLTVV.